Below, 21 T cell receptor beta chains from the same sample are listed, as sequenced in a study of blood T cell repertoires in COVID-19. This table comes from immunoSEQ multiplex PCR, and its TCRdb copy is limited to in-frame clones, with some not included. The profile shows around 210,000 clones, about 88% of them singletons. The sample was peripheral blood. Receptors originate from a man aged 45-65 years with COVID-19, enrolled during active disease.

The chain is built from TRBV7-3 and TRBJ1-6; TRBD1 agrees at 9 bases. The CDR3 is 15 residues long. CDR1 and CDR2 (germline): SGHTA, FQGTGA. V was clipped by 0 bases and J by 6 bases; unmatched bases: 0. The CDR3 loop reads CASSLTGQGNSPLHF. The CDR3 region has the DNA TGTGCCAGCAGCTTAACGGGACAGGGTAATTCACCCCTCCACTTT.

The chain is built from TRBV7-3 and TRBJ2-1; 13 positions agree with TRBD2. CDR1 is SGHTA and CDR2 is FQGTGA in the germline V gene. This CDR3 contains 17 residues. V trimming: 0 bases; J trimming: 3 bases; junction bases outside the gene matches: 2. This CDR3 reads CASSLTGTSGIYNEQFF. In DNA form, the CDR3 reads TGTGCCAGCAGCTTAACGGGGACTAGCGGGATCTACAATGAGCAGTTCTTC.

The rearrangement joins TRBV10-1 to TRBJ2-3, with 10 positions matching TRBD2. The CDR3 spans 17 residues. V trimming: 7 bases; J trimming: 0 bases; junction bases outside the gene matches: 10. Looked up from germline, CDR1 is WNHNN and CDR2 is SYGVQD (reference sequence). The DNA of the CDR3 is TGCGCCAGCATTTTTGATTTAGCGGGAGGTAGCACAGATACGCAGTATTTT. It yields the protein CASIFDLAGGSTDTQYF.

The chain recombines TRBV4-1 with TRBJ2-3, with 11 bases matching TRBD2. Trimming cost V 2 bases and J 2 bases; bases outside gene matches: 6. The CDR3 is 17 residues long. Germline CDR1 reads MGHRA; CDR2 reads YSYEKL. The CDR3 nucleotides are TGCGCCAGCAGCCAAACAGGGACTAGCGGTAACACAGATACGCAGTATTTT. Its protein product is CASSQTGTSGNTDTQYF.

This chain uses TRBV6-4 with TRBJ1-6; 9 bases are shared with TRBD1. CDR3 length equals 14 residues. The V gene end was trimmed by 6 bases and the J gene end by 7 bases; junction bases not matched to a gene: 4. From germline, CDR1 is MRHNA and CDR2 SNTAGT. CDR3 DNA sequence: TGTGCCAGCAGACCAACAGGGGGCAATTCACCCCTCCACTTT. It encodes CASRPTGGNSPLHF.

The rearrangement uses TRBV28 and TRBJ2-5; perhaps TRBD2 as D (7 bases). The germline V and J ends were trimmed by 8 bases and 1 base, with 17 bases remaining between them. CDR1 MDHEN and CDR2 SYDVKM come from the germline V gene. The CDR3 is 15 amino acids. The CDR3 here is CASSARGGPQETQYF. In DNA form, the CDR3 reads TGTGCCAGCTCGGCGAGGGGGGGCCCCCAAGAGACCCAGTACTTC.

V usage is TRBV27 and J usage is TRBJ2-7; 9 positions match TRBD1. Per germline, CDR1 MNHEY and CDR2 SMNVEV (reference sequence). The CDR3 has 16 residues. J gave up 3 bases and V 6 bases, and 12 bases lay outside the gene matches. The DNA of the CDR3 is TGTGCCAGCAGGGTTTACTTGACAGGGGGTATCTACGAGCAGTACTTC. It encodes CASRVYLTGGIYEQYF.

The chain employs TRBV2 and TRBJ2-2; perhaps TRBD2 as D (7 bases). Trimming pared 6 bases from V and 6 bases from J, leaving 17 bases between. CDR1 SNHLY and CDR2 FYNNEI come from the germline V gene. The CDR3 length is 15 residues. The CDR3 loop reads CASRNGGPSSGELFF. CDR3 nucleotide sequence: TGTGCCAGCAGGAACGGGGGGCCCTCCTCCGGGGAGCTGTTTTTT.

The CDR3 sequence: CASSSGGQDTDTQYF. CDR3 DNA: TGTGCCAGCAGCTCCGGGGGTCAGGACACAGATACGCAGTATTTT. The rearrangement joins TRBV7-2 to TRBJ2-3; possibly TRBD2 for D (6 bases). CDR1 and CDR2 (germline): SGHTA, FQGNSA. The CDR3 extends over 15 amino acids. Trimming took off 4 bases at V and 2 bases at J, with 13 bases between the two ends.

V and J are TRBV6-6 and TRBJ1-1; TRBD1 might be the D (6 bases). The CDR3 is 13 residues long. The germline V gene has CDR1 MNHNY and CDR2 SVGAGI (reference sequence). Trimming took 5 bases from V and 4 from J, leaving 11 bases between them. The CDR3 sequence: CASSPNRVTEAFF. The CDR3 DNA sequence: TGTGCCAGCAGTCCGAACAGGGTCACTGAAGCTTTCTTT.

The chain uses TRBV18 and TRBJ1-1, with TRBD1 as a possible D gene (5 bases). The CDR3 has 15 amino acids. V was trimmed by 8 bases and J by 5 bases, leaving 21 bases between them. Per germline, CDR1 KGHSH and CDR2 LQKENI. The chain's CDR3 is CASRPIGSGSTEAFF. CDR3 in DNA: TGTGCCAGCCGACCCATCGGGTCAGGGTCTACTGAAGCTTTCTTT.

J is TRBJ2-1 and V is TRBV3-1 (or the pseudogene TRBV3-2); D is possibly TRBD2 (7 bases). Germline V gene data show CDR1 as LGHDT and CDR2 as YNNKEL (reference sequence). The CDR3 length is 18 residues. Trimming took 2 bases from V and 3 from J, leaving 20 bases between them. CDR3 sequence (DNA): TGTGCCAGCAGCCAAAGGGGCGGGGGCCACCTTAACTACAATGAGCAGTTCTTC. This sequence encodes CASSQRGGGHLNYNEQFF.

This rearrangement joins TRBV5-4 to TRBJ2-3; D not certain. The CDR3 contains 11 residues. CDR1 is SGHNT and CDR2 is YYREEE in the germline V gene (reference sequence). The V and J ends lost 2 bases and 5 bases respectively, with 3 bases between them. For the CDR3, the DNA is TGTGCCAGCAGCTTCGGAGATACGCAGTATTTT. The encoded protein is CASSFGDTQYF.

The chain employs TRBV7-6 and TRBJ2-1; 7 bases align to TRBD2. With 4 bases clipped from V and 2 bases from J, the junction kept 11 bases outside the gene matches. This CDR3 comprises 17 residues. Per germline, CDR1 SGHVS and CDR2 FNYEAQ. Here the CDR3 reads CASSSSFPRGAYNEQFF. CDR3 DNA: TGTGCCAGCAGCTCAAGTTTCCCACGGGGGGCCTACAATGAGCAGTTCTTC.

The chain employs TRBV10-3 and TRBJ2-5, with 9 bases that match TRBD1. Germline CDR1 is ENHRY and CDR2 is SYGVKD. The V and J ends lost 8 bases and 4 bases, in that order; junction bases with no gene match: 11. The length of the CDR3 is 15 residues. The CDR3: CAIQPGQGLGETQYF. The CDR3 DNA is TGTGCCATCCAACCGGGACAGGGATTAGGAGAGACCCAGTACTTC.

The genes are TRBV29-1 and TRBJ2-1, with 10 bases aligning to TRBD2. The J segment lost 8 bases and the V segment lost 5 bases, leaving 9 bases of the junction unmatched. The germline gives CDR1 SQVTM, CDR2 ANQGSEA. The CDR3 is 14 amino acids. CDR3 protein: CSVYGVAGGHEQFF. In DNA, the CDR3 is TGCAGCGTTTACGGCGTAGCGGGAGGTCATGAGCAGTTCTTC.

The chain uses TRBV7-8 and TRBJ1-5; TRBD1 might be the D (6 bases). Looked up from germline, CDR1 is SGHVS and CDR2 is FQNEAQ. V was trimmed by 6 bases and J by 3 bases, leaving 12 bases between them. The CDR3 is made up of 14 amino acids. The chain's CDR3 is CASSSGQFNQPQHF. CDR3 DNA sequence: TGTGCCAGCAGTTCAGGACAGTTCAATCAGCCCCAGCATTTT.

DNA of the CDR3: TGTGCCAGCAGCTTACAGGGGGCGTTTTACAATGAGCAGTTCTTC. It codes for CASSLQGAFYNEQFF. The chain recombines TRBV9 with TRBJ2-1; 9 nucleotides align to TRBD1. This CDR3 comprises 15 residues. Germline-derived CDR1 and CDR2 are SGDLS and YYNGEE. After removal of 4 bases from V and 4 bases from J, the junction contained 6 bases not matched to a gene.

The rearrangement links TRBV4-1 to TRBJ2-3, with 11 bases identical to TRBD2. Trimming cost V 3 bases and J 6 bases; bases outside gene matches: 23. Germline V lookup: CDR1 MGHRA, CDR2 YSYEKL. CDR3 length: 21 amino acids. CDR3 sequence reads: CASSQLGGFALAGGHRDTQYF. In DNA, the CDR3 is TGCGCCAGCAGCCAGCTCGGCGGGTTCGCGCTAGCGGGGGGCCACCGGGATACGCAGTATTTT.

The chain has TRBV7-2 and TRBJ2-6; TRBD1 might be the D (7 bases). Germline values: CDR1 SGHTA, CDR2 FQGNSA. V was pared by 5 bases and J by 0 bases, with 17 bases between. The CDR3 contains 18 residues. The CDR3 DNA reads TGTGCCAGCAGCCCGAGGGGGGCAGGGGGCTCTGGGGCCAACGTCCTGACTTTC. Protein sequence: CASSPRGAGGSGANVLTF. Based on the CDR3 plus reference TRBV7-2 and TRBJ2-6, the full variable domain is GAGVSQSPSNKVTEKGKDVELRCDPISGHTALYWYRQSLGQGLEFLIYFQGNSAPDKSGLPSDRFSAERTGGSVSTLTIQRTQQEDSAVYLCASSPRGAGGSGANVLTFGAGSRLTVL.

V is TRBV20-1 and J is TRBJ1-5; a possible D gene is TRBD1 (5 bases). V lost 3 bases to trimming and J lost 0 bases, with 12 bases between them. The germline gives CDR1 DFQATT, CDR2 SNEGSKA (reference sequence). The CDR3 is 15 amino acids. The CDR3 reads CSASGWRGSNQPQHF. In DNA form, the CDR3 reads TGCAGTGCTAGTGGTTGGAGGGGTAGCAATCAGCCCCAGCATTTT.